This TCR beta chain derives from a study of shared clonotypes between healthy human individuals. Genomic DNA of every subset was divided equally among multiple immunoSEQ plates. The method was immunoSEQ multiplex PCR; TCRdb's version includes in-frame clones alone and lacks a portion of them. Here the sample spans approximately 510,000 clones, less than 85% being singletons. None of the donors, who were healthy HIV-negative adults, had recently had acute infections or vaccinations. Everyone who donated was a Caucasian adult who lived in Nashville, Tennessee. Germline V gene lookup returns CDR1 SGHNT and CDR2 YYREEE (reference sequence). This CDR3 comprises 15 residues. V was clipped by 0 bases and J by 2 bases; unmatched bases: 5.

The V and J genes are TRBV5-4 and TRBJ2-7; the match to TRBD2 covers 7 bases. This clonotype was obtained from a woman aged 40-49 years in good health. Some clones in this sample may be carry-over from other donors' samples. Sequencing was done on a sample of PBMCs. CDR3 sequence (DNA): TGTGCCAGCAGCTTGGCCCAGGCGGGGGCCTACGAGCAGTACTTC. It is translated as CASSLAQAGAYEQYF. Full variable domain (missing parts from reference TRBV5-4 and TRBJ2-7): ETGVTQSPTHLIKTRGQQVTLRCSSQSGHNTVSWYQQALGQGPQFIFQYYREEENGRGNFPPRFSGLQFPNYSSELNVNALELDDSALYLCASSLAQAGAYEQYFGPGTRLTVT.